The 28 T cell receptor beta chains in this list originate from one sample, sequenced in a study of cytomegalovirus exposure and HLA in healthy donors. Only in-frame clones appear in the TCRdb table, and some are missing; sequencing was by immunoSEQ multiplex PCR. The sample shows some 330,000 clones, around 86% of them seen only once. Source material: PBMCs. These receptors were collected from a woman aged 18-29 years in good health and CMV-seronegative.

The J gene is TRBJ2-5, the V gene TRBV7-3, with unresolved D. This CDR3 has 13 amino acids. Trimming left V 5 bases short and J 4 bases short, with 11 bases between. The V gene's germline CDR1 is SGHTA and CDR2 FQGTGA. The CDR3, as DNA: TGTGCCAGCAGCCCCGTTCCGAGAGAGACCCAGTACTTC. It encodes CASSPVPRETQYF. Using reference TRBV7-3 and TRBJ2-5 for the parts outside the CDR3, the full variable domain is GAGVSQTPSNKVTEKGKYVELRCDPISGHTALYWYRQSLGQGPEFLIYFQGTGAADDSGLPNDRFFAVRPEGSVSTLKIQRTERGDSAVYLCASSPVPRETQYFGPGTRLLVL.

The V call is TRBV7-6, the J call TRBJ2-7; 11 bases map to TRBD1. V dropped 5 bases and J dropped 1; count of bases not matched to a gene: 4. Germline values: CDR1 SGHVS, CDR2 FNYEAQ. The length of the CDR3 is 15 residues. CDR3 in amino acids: CASSQGQGESYEQYF. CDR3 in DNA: TGTGCCAGCAGCCAGGGACAGGGGGAATCCTACGAGCAGTACTTC.

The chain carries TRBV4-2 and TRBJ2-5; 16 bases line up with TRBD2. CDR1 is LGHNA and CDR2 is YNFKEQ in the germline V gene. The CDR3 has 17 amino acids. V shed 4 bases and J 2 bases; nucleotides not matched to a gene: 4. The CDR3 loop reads CASSLGLAGGRQETQYF. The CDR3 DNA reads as TGTGCCAGCAGCCTGGGACTAGCGGGAGGGAGGCAAGAGACCCAGTACTTC.

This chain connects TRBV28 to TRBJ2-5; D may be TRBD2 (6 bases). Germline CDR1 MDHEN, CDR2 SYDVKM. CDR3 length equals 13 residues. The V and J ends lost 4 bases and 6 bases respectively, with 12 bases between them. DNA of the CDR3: TGTGCCAGCAGTTATGGACTACCCCAGACCCAGTACTTC. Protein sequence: CASSYGLPQTQYF.

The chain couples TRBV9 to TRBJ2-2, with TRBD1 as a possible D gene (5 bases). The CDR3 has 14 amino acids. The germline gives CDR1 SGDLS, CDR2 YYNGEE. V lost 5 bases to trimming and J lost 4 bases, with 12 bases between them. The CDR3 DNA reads TGTGCCAGCAGTGGAAGGGGAACCACCGGGGAGCTGTTTTTT. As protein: CASSGRGTTGELFF.

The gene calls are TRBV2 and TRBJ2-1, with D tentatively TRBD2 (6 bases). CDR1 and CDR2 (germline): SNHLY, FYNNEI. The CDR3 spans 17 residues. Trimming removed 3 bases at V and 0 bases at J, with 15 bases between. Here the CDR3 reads CASSELPGLRSYNEQFF. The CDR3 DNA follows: TGTGCCAGCAGTGAGCTCCCGGGACTCCGCTCCTACAATGAGCAGTTCTTC.

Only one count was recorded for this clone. The CDR3 nucleotides read TGTGCCAGCAGCCCCCAGGGGTTTGTGAATGAAAAACTGTTTTTT. This codes for CASSPQGFVNEKLFF. The chain employs TRBV7-2 and TRBJ1-4; TRBD1 might be the D (6 bases). This CDR3 has 15 amino acids. CDR1 and CDR2 (germline): SGHTA, FQGNSA. V was clipped by 5 bases and J by 5 bases, with 15 bases between them.

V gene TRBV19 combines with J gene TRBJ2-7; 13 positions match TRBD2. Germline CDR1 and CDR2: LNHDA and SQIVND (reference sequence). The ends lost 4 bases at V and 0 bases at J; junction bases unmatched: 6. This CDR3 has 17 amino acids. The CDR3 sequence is CASSRAGTSGISYEQYF. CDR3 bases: TGTGCCAGTAGTAGGGCCGGGACTAGCGGGATCTCCTACGAGCAGTACTTC.

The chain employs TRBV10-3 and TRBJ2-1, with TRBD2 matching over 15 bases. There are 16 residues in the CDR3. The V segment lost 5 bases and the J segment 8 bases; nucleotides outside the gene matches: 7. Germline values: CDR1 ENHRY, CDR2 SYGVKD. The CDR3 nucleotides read TGTGCCATCAGTTTCCGGACTAGCGGGAGGGCGGATGAGCAGTTCTTC. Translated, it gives CAISFRTSGRADEQFF.

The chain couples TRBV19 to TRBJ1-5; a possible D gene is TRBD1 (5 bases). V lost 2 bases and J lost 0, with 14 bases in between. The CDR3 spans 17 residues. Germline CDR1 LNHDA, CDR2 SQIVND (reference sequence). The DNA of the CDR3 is TGTGCCAGTAGTATACTTGTACAGGAGTATAGCAATCAGCCCCAGCATTTT. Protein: CASSILVQEYSNQPQHF.

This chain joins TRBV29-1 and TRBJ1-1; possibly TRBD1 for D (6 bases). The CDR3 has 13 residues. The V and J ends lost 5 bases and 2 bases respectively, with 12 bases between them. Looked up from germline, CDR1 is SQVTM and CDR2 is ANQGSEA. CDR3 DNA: TGCAGCGTTTCCAGGACAGAAAACACTGAAGCTTTCTTT. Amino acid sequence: CSVSRTENTEAFF.

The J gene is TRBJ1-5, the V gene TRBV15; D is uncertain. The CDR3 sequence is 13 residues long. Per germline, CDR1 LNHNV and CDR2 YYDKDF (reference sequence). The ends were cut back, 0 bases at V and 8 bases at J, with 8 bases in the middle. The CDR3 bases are TGTGCCACCAGCAGAGATCTTCGGGAGCCCCAGCATTTT. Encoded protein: CATSRDLREPQHF.

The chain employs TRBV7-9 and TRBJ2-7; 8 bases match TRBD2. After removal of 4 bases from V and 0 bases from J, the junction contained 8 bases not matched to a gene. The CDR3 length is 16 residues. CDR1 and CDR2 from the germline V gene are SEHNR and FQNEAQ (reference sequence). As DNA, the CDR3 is TGTGCCAGCAGCTGGTCTAGCGGGTATAGCTCCTACGAGCAGTACTTC. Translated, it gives CASSWSSGYSSYEQYF.

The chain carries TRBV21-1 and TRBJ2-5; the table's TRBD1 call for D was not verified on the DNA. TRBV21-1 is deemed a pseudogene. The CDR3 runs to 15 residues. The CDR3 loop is CASSSLEDRGETQYF. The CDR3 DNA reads TGTGCCAGCAGCTCCCTCGAGGACAGGGGAGAGACCCAGTACTTC.

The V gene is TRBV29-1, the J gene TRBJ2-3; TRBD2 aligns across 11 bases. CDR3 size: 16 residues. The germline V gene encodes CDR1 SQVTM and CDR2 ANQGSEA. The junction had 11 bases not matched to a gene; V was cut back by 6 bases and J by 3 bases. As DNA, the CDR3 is TGCAGCGTAGAATCCCTAGCGGGAGGTGGTACAGATACGCAGTATTTT. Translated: CSVESLAGGGTDTQYF.

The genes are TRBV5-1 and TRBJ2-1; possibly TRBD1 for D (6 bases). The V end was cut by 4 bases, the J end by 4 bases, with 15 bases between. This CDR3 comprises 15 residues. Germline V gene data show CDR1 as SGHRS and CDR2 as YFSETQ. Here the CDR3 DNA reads TGCGCCAGCAGCCTCACAGGACAGCCTTACAATGAGCAGTTCTTC. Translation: CASSLTGQPYNEQFF.

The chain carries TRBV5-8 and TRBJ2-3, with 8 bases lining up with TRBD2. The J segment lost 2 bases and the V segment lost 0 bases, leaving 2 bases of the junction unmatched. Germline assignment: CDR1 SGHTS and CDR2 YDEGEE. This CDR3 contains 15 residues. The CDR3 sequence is CASSLAGGVTDTQYF. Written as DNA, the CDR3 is TGTGCCAGCAGCTTGGCGGGGGGGGTCACAGATACGCAGTATTTT.

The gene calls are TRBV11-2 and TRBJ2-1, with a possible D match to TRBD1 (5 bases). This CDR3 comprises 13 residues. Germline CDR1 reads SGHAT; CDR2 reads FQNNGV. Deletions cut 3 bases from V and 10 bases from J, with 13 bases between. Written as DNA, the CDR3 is TGTGCCAGCAGCTTCGGCCCGGACACGGAGCAGTTCTTC. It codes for CASSFGPDTEQFF.

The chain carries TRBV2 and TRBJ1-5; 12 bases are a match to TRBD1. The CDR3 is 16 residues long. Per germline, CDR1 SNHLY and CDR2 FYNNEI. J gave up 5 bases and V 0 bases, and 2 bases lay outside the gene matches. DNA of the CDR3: TGTGCCAGCAGTGAAGCGGGGACAGGGGGCTATCAGCCCCAGCATTTT. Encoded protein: CASSEAGTGGYQPQHF.

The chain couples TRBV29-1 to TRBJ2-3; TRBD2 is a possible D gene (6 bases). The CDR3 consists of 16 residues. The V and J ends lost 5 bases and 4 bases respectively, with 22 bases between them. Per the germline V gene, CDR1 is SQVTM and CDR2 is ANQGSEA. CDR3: CSVQTQWGVNPDTQYF. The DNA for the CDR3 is TGCAGCGTTCAAACCCAATGGGGGGTGAATCCAGATACGCAGTATTTT.

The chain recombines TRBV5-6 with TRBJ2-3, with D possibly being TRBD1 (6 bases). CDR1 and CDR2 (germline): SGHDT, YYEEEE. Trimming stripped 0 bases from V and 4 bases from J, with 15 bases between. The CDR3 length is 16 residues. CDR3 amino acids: CASSLVGQGSADTQYF. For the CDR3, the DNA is TGTGCCAGCAGCTTGGTAGGGCAGGGGTCGGCAGATACGCAGTATTTT.

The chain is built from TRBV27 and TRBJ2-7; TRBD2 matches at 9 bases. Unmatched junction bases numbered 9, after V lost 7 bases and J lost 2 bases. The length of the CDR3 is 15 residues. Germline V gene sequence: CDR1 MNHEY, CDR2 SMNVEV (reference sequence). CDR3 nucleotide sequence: TGTGCCAGCATGTTAGCGGGAGTAGTAGCCTACGAGCAGTACTTC. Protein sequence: CASMLAGVVAYEQYF.

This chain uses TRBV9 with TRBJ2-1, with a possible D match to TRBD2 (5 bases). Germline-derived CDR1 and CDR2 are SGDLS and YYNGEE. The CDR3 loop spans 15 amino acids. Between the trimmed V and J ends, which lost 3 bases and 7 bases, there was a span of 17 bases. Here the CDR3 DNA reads TGTGCCAGCAGCGGCGGGCAGTTTTCGGGAAATGAGCAGTTCTTC. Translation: CASSGGQFSGNEQFF.

The CDR3 is CASSLADLAGADEQFF. The CDR3 DNA follows: TGCGCCAGCAGCTTGGCGGATTTAGCGGGAGCCGATGAGCAGTTCTTC. This chain connects TRBV5-1 to TRBJ2-1; 9 bases are a match to TRBD2. Germline V gives CDR1 SGHRS, CDR2 YFSETQ. V gave up 0 bases and J gave up 8 bases; unmatched junction bases: 9. The length of the CDR3 is 16 residues.

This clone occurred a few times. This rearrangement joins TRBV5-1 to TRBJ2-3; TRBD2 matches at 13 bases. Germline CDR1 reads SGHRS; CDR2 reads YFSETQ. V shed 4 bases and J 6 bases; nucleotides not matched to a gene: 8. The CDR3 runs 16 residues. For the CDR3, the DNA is TGCGCCAGCAGCACAGGGACTAGCGGGACGCGGGATACGCAGTATTTT. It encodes CASSTGTSGTRDTQYF.

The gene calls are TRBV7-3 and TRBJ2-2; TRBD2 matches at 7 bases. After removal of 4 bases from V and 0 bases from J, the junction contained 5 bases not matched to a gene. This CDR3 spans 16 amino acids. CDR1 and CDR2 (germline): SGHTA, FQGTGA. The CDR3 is CASSSREASNTGELFF. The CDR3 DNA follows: TGTGCCAGCAGCTCCCGGGAGGCCTCGAACACCGGGGAGCTGTTTTTT.

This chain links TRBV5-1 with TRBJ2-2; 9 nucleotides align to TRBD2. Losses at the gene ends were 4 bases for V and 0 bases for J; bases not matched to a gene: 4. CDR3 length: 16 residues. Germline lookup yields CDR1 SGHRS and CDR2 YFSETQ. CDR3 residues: CASSGLAGPNTGELFF. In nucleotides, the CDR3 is TGCGCCAGCAGCGGGCTAGCGGGGCCGAACACCGGGGAGCTGTTTTTT.

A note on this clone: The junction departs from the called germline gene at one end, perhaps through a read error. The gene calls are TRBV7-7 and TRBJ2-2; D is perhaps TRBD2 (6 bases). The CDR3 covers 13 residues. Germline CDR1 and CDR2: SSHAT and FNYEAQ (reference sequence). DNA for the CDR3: TGTGCTAGCAGCGCCACTAGCTCCGGGGAGCTGTTTTTT. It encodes CASSATSSGELFF.